The source of this TCR beta chain is a study of T cell repertoires in cytomegalovirus infection. Whole-study findings and limits: The study found HLA-C-restricted CMV-specific TCR beta clonotypes dominating the ex vivo response.

This CDR3 is 17 amino acids long. The V segment lost 5 bases and the J segment 0 bases; nucleotides outside the gene matches: 12. Germline CDR1 SGHAT, CDR2 FQNNGV. MiXCR was run by TCRdb on the reads, yielding one entry per CDR3 protein. In the table there are around 900,000 distinct CDR3 sequences, roughly 30% of which are singletons. Points on this clonotype: The target antigen is unknown.

This TCR was recovered from a human donor in good health (CMV status not recorded). Some clones in this sample may be carry-over from other donors' samples. The sample in question was cultured CD8+ T cells from PBMCs, obtained from culture after CMV antigen stimulation. The rearrangement joins TRBV11-2 to TRBJ2-7, with 8 bases matching TRBD2. This CDR3 reads CASSPWGRGASSYEQYV. The CDR3 nucleotides are TGTGCCAGCAGCCCATGGGGGCGGGGGGCAAGCTCCTACGAGCAGTACGTC.